The sequence of this T cell receptor (beta chain) was determined in a study of blood T cell repertoires in COVID-19. On the study more broadly: The study drew acute and convalescent COVID-19 samples from the United States, Italy and Spain.

Per the authors' pipeline: Counts of nucleated cells, estimated from reference gene primer amplification, were obtained. Assay used: immunoSEQ multiplex PCR; TCRdb lists only in-frame clones, some missing. V and J calls and clone size come straight from that table; D and trimming were deduced from the DNA. The sample holds roughly 410,000 clones, more than 70% seen once. Only one count was recorded for this clone. The receptor's source is a woman between 55 and 75 years old with COVID-19, enrolled during active disease. The sequenced sample consisted of peripheral blood.

The CDR3 region is CAWSGGLGTQGGETQYF. CDR3 coding DNA: TGTGCCTGGAGTGGGGGACTCGGCACCCAAGGTGGAGAGACCCAGTACTTC. The rearrangement uses TRBV30 and TRBJ2-5; D may be TRBD2 (6 bases). This CDR3 is built from 17 residues. V dropped 1 base and J dropped 4 bases, with 22 bases sitting between them. CDR1 GTSNPN and CDR2 SVGIG come from the germline V gene (reference sequence). The variable domain in full, completed from reference TRBV30 and TRBJ2-5, reads SQTIHQWPATLVQPVGSPLSLECTVEGTSNPNLYWYRQAAGRGLQLLFYSVGIGQISSEVPQNLSASRPQDRQFILSSKKLLLSDSGFYLCAWSGGLGTQGGETQYFGPGTRLLVL.